A single sample gave rise to the 9 T cell receptor beta chains below, sequenced in a study of technical replicates of blood from a few donors. Assay used: immunoSEQ multiplex PCR; TCRdb lists only in-frame clones, some missing. The table lists tens of thousands of clones, 70% to 90% of them singletons, with approximately 5.4% in the top ten. The sample consisted of PBMCs. The receptors derive from a human donor in good health. Some clones in this sample may be carry-over from other donors' samples.

The genes are TRBV9 and TRBJ2-7; a weak D match, TRBD1 (6 bases). With 4 bases removed from V and 3 bases from J, the gap between germline ends came to 14 bases. The V gene's germline CDR1 is SGDLS and CDR2 YYNGEE. The CDR3 sequence is 14 residues long. For the CDR3, the DNA is TGTGCCAGCAGCTCCGGGGCAGGGGACTACGAGCAGTACTTC. It translates to CASSSGAGDYEQYF.

The chain carries TRBV4-2 and TRBJ2-7, with 12 bases identical to TRBD2. The CDR3 contains 15 residues. CDR1 is LGHNA, CDR2 YNFKEQ, per germline. The V gene end was trimmed by 0 bases and the J gene end by 4 bases; junction bases not matched to a gene: 1. The CDR3 reads CASSQETSGGYEQYF. DNA of the CDR3: TGTGCCAGCAGCCAAGAGACTAGCGGGGGTTACGAGCAGTACTTC.

The chain has TRBV4-2 and TRBJ2-2; TRBD2 aligns across 13 bases. Losses at the gene ends were 3 bases for V and 2 bases for J; bases not matched to a gene: 3. This CDR3 contains 17 residues. CDR1 and CDR2 (germline): LGHNA, YNFKEQ. The DNA of the CDR3 is TGTGCCAGCAGCCACGGGACTAGCGGGACCAACACCGGGGAGCTGTTTTTT. Translating it yields CASSHGTSGTNTGELFF.

The chain combines TRBV18 with TRBJ2-7, with D perhaps TRBD2 (5 bases). Germline lookup yields CDR1 KGHSH and CDR2 LQKENI. Trimming shortened V by 3 bases and J by 6 bases, and 24 bases separated the two germline ends. The CDR3 runs to 17 residues. This chain's CDR3 is CASSPVDLAHWKGEQYF. The CDR3, as DNA: TGTGCCAGCTCACCGGTTGATCTAGCTCACTGGAAAGGCGAGCAGTACTTC.

This clone appeared a few times. This sequence joins TRBV7-9 and TRBJ2-5; weak D call: TRBD2 (6 bases). Trimming took 8 bases from V and 4 from J, leaving 17 bases between them. Germline V lookup: CDR1 SEHNR, CDR2 FQNEAQ (reference sequence). The CDR3 has 14 residues. The DNA for the CDR3 is TGTGCCAGCGCCATTAGCGGCTTCCGAGAGACCCAGTACTTC. It translates to CASAISGFRETQYF.

The chain recombines TRBV30 with TRBJ2-7, with TRBD2 matching 7 bases. The CDR3 sequence is 12 residues long. V trimming: 5 bases; J trimming: 4 bases; junction bases outside the gene matches: 5. Germline V gene sequence: CDR1 GTSNPN, CDR2 SVGIG (reference sequence). The CDR3 DNA sequence: TGTGCCTGGCAGCGGGATATATACGAGCAGTACTTC. It specifies CAWQRDIYEQYF.

This sequence joins TRBV30 and TRBJ1-2; D gene unclear. The CDR3 spans 13 residues. V gave up 0 bases and J gave up 2 bases, with 7 bases separating them. The germline V gene encodes CDR1 GTSNPN and CDR2 SVGIG (reference sequence). The CDR3 sequence: CAWSVNRNYGYTF. In nucleotides, the CDR3 is TGTGCCTGGAGTGTGAACAGAAACTATGGCTACACCTTC.

The gene calls are TRBV11-2 and TRBJ2-7; 7 bases line up with TRBD2. The V and J ends lost 1 base and 7 bases, in that order; junction bases with no gene match: 10. Germline V CDR1 and CDR2: SGHAT, FQNNGV. CDR3 length: 15 amino acids. The CDR3 region has the DNA TGTGCCAGCAGCTTAGTTCTGCCGGGAGCGGGAGAGCAGTACTTC. Translated, it gives CASSLVLPGAGEQYF.

V gene TRBV27 combines with J gene TRBJ2-7, with D possibly matching TRBD1 (5 bases). This CDR3 comprises 18 residues. CDR1 is MNHEY, CDR2 SMNVEV, per germline (reference sequence). Trimming stripped 5 bases from V and 2 bases from J, with 25 bases between. The CDR3 coding sequence is TGTGCCAGCAGTCCGATTACCCTCTTGGATAAAGGGGCCTACGAGCAGTACTTC. Translating gives CASSPITLLDKGAYEQYF.